This T cell receptor beta chain was profiled in a study of CD8+ T cells in alopecia areata. For the study at large: Affected scalp percentage determined the severity score of treated patients.

Whole-study results and caveats: Researchers report lesional scalp, most notably alopecia totalis/universalis, outstripped normal scalp in clonality. Scalp clonality and expanded CD8+ clones among the top 100 fell significantly with tofacitinib.

The germline CDR1 and CDR2 sequences are LNHNV and YYDKDF (reference sequence). V dropped 9 bases and J dropped 1 base, with 9 bases sitting between them. This CDR3 is 12 amino acids long. Concerning this clone itself: The antigen is unknown.

Extracted from the samples, RNA was reverse transcribed into cDNA to serve as the sequencing template. Assay: immunoSEQ multiplex PCR; the TCRdb copy retains only in-frame clones and omits some. The top ten clones hold approximately 1.3% of a sample with approximately 180,000 clones, about 65% of them seen once. The treatment here: oral pan-JAK inhibitor, 5-10 mg twice daily. PBMC-derived CD4+ and CD8+ T cells were sorted. This sequence joins TRBV15 and TRBJ2-5; D possibly corresponds to TRBD1 (5 bases). The sequence was obtained from a human donor with alopecia areata. Sequences were derived from CD4+ T cells sorted from blood, sampled around week 49, from a patient treated with tofacitinib. CDR3 nucleotides: TGTGCCACGACAGACAGCCAAGAGACCCAGTACTTC. Translation: CATTDSQETQYF.